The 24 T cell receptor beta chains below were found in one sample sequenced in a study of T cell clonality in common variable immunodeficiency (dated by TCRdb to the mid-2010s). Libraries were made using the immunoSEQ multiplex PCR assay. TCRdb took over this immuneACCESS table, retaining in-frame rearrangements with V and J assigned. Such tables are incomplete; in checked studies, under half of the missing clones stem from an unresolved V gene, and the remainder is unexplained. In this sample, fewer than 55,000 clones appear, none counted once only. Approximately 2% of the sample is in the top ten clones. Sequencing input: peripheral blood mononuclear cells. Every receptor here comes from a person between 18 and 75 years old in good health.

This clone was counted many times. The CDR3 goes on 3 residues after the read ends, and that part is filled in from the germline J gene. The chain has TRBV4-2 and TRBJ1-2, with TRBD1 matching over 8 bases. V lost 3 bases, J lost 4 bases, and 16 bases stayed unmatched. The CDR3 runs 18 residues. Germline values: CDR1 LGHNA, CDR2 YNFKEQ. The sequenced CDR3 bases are TGTGCCAGCAGCCAGTTATCGGGACAGGTGGCCCGCGGCTATGGC. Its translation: CASSQLSGQVARGYG. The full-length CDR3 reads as CASSQLSGQVARGYGYTF.

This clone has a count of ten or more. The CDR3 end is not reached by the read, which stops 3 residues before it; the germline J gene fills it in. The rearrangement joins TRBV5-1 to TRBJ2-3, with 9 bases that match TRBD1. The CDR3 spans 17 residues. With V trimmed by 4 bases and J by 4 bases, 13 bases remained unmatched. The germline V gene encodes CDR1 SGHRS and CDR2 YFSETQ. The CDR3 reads CASSPHGRGQGADTQYF. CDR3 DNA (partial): TGCGCCAGCAGCCCCCATGGGAGGGGACAGGGAGCAGATACG.

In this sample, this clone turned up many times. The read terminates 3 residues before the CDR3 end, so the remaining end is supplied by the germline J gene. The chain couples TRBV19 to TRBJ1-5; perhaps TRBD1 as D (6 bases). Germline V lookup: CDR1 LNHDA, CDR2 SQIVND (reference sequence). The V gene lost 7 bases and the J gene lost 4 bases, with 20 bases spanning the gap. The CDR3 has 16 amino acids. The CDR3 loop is CASTMIGQPTNQPQHF. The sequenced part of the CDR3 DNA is TGTGCCAGTACCATGATTGGACAGCCCACGAATCAGCCC.

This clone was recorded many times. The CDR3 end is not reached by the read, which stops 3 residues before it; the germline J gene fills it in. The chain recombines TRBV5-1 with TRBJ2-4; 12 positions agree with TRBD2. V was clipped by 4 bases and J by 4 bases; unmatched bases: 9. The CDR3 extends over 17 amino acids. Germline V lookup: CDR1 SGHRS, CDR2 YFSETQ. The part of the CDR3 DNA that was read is TGCGCCAGCAGCCGGGGCCCCGGGACTAGCGGGAAAAACATT. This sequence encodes CASSRGPGTSGKNI. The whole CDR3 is CASSRGPGTSGKNIQYF.

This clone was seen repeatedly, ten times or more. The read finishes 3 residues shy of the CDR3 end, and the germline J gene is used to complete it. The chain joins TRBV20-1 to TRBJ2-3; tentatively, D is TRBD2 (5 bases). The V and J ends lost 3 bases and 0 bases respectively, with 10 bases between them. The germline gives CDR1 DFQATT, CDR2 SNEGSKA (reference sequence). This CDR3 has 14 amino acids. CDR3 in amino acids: CSARGGLSTDTQYF. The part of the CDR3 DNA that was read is TGCAGTGCTAGGGGCGGACTCAGCACAGATACG.

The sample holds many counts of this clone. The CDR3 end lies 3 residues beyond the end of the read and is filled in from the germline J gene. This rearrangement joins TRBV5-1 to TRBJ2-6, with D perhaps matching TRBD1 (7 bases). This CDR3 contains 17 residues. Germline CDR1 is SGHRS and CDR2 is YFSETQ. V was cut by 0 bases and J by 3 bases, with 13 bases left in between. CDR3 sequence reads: CASSLGGTVLGANVLTF. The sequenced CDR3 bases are TGCGCCAGCAGCTTGGGCGGGACAGTACTTGGGGCCAACGTC. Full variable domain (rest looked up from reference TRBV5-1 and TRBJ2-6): KAGVTQTPRYLIKTRGQQVTLSCSPISGHRSVSWYQQTPGQGLQFLFEYFSETQRNKGNFPGRFSGRQFSNSRSEMNVSTLELGDSALYLCASSLGGTVLGANVLTFGAGSRLTVL.

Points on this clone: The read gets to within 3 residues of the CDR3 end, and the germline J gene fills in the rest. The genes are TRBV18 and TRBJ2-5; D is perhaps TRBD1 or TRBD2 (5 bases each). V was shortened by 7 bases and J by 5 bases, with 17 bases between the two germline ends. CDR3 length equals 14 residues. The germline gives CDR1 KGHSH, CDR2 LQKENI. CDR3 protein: CASLPRGVPETQYF. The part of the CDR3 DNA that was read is TGTGCCAGCTTGCCGAGAGGGGTTCCGGAGACC.

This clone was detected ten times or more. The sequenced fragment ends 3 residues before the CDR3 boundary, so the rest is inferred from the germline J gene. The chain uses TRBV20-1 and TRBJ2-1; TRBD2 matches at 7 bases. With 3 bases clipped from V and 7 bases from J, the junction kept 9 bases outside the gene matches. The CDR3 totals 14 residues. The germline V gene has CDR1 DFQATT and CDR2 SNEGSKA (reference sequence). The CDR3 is CSASRITAGNEQFF. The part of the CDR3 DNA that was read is TGCAGTGCTAGCAGGATTACAGCGGGGAATGAG.

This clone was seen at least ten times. The sequenced part of the CDR3 DNA is TGCGCCAGCAGCTTGGCCGGCGGCAGAGCGGGAGGGCCCTCAGATACG. It yields the protein CASSLAGGRAGGPSDT. The full CDR3 protein reads CASSLAGGRAGGPSDTQYF. The chain has TRBV5-1 and TRBJ2-3, with 10 bases identical to TRBD2. The sequenced fragment ends 3 residues before the CDR3 boundary, so the rest is inferred from the germline J gene. The ends lost 0 bases at V and 4 bases at J; junction bases unmatched: 14. Looked up from germline, CDR1 is SGHRS and CDR2 is YFSETQ. The CDR3 has 19 residues.

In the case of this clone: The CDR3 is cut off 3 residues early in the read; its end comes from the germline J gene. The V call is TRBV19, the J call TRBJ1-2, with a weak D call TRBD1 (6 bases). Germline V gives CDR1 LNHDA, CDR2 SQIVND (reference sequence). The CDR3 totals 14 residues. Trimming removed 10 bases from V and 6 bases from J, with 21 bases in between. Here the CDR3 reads CATIDFRGGHGYTF. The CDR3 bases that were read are TGTGCCACAATAGACTTCAGGGGCGGGCATGGC.

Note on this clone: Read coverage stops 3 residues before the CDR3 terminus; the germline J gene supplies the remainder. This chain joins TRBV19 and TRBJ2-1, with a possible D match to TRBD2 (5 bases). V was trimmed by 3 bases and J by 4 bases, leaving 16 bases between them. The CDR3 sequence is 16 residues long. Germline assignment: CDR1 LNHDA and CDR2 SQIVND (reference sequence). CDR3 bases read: TGTGCCAGTAGTATGTGGAGCGGCTCCCGTTACAATGAG. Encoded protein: CASSMWSGSRYNE. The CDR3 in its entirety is CASSMWSGSRYNEQFF.

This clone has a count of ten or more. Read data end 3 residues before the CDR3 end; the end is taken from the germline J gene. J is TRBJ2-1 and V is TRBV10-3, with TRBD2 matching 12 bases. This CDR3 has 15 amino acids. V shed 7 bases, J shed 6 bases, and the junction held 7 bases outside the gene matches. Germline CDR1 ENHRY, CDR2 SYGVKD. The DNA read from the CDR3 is TGTGCCATCAACCGACTAGCGGGAGACCCCAATGAG. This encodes CAINRLAGDPNE. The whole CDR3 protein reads CAINRLAGDPNEQFF.

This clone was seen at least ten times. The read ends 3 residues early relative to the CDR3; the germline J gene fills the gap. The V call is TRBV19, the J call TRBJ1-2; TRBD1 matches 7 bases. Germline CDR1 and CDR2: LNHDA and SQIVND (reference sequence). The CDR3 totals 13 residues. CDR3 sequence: CASSTGQQWGYTF. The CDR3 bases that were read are TGTGCCAGTAGTACGGGACAGCAGTGGGGC.

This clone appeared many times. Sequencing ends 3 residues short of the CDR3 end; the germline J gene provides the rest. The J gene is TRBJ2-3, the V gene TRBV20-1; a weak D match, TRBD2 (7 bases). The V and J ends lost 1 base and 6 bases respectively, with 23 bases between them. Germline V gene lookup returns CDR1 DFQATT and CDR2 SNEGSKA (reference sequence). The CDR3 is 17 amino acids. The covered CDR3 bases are TGCAGTGCTAGAGGACCGGGAGGAGGGGGGGGAGTGGATACG. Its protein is CSARGPGGGGGVDT. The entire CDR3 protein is CSARGPGGGGGVDTQYF.

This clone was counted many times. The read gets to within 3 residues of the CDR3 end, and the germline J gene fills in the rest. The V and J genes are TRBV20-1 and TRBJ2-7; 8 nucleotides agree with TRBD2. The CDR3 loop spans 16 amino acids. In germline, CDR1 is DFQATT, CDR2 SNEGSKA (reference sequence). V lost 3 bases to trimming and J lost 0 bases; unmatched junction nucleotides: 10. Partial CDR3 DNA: TGCAGTGCTAGGGTCGGGCCAGCGGGGGCCTCCTACGAG. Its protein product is CSARVGPAGASYE. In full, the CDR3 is CSARVGPAGASYEQYF.

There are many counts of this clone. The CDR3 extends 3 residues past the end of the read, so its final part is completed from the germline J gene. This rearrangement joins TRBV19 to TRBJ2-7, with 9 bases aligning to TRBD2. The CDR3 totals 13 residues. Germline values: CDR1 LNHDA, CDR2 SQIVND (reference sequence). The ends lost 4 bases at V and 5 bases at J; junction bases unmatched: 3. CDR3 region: CASSSGGADEQYF. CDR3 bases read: TGTGCCAGTAGTAGCGGGGGGGCCGACGAG.

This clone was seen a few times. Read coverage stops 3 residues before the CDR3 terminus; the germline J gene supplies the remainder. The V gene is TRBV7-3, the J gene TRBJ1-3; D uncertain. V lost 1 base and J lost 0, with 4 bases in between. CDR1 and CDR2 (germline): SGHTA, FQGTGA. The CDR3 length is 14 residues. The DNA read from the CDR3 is TGTGCCAGCAGCTTAAACTCCTCTGGAAACACC. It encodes CASSLNSSGNT. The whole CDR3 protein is CASSLNSSGNTIYF.

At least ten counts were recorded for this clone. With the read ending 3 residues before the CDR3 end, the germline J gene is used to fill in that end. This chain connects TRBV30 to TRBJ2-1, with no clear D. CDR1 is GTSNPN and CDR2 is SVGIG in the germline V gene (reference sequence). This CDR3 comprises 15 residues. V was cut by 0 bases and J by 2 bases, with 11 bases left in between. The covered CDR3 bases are TGTGCCTGGAGTGTGGGCCTTGAGACCTACAATGAG. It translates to CAWSVGLETYNE. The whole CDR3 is CAWSVGLETYNEQFF.

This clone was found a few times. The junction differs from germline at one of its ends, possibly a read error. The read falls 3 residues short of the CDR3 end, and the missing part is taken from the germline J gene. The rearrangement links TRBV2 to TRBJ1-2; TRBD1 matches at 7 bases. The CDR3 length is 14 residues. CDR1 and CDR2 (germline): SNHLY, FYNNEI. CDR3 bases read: TGTGTCAGCAGAGACGACAGGGCTTATGACGGC. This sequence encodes CVSRDDRAYDG. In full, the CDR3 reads CVSRDDRAYDGYTF.

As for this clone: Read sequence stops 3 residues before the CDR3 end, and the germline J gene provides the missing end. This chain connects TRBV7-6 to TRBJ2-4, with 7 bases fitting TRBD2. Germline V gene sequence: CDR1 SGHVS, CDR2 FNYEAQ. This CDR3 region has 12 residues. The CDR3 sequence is CALTPRDYGQYF. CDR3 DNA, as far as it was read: TGTGCACTCACCCCCAGGGACTATGGT.

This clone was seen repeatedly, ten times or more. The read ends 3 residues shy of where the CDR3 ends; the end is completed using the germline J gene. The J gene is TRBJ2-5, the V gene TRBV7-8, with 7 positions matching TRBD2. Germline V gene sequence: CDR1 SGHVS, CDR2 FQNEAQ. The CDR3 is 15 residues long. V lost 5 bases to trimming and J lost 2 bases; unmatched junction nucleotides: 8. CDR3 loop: CASSRGRVGQETQYF. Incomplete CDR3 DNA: TGTGCCAGCAGCCGCGGGAGAGTTGGGCAAGAGACC.

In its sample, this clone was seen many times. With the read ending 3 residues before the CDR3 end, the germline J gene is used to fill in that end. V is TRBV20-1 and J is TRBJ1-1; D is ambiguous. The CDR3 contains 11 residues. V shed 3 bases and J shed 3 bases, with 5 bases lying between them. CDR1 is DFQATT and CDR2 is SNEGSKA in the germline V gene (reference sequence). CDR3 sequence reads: CSASPYTEAFF. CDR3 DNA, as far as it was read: TGCAGTGCTAGTCCCTACACTGAA.

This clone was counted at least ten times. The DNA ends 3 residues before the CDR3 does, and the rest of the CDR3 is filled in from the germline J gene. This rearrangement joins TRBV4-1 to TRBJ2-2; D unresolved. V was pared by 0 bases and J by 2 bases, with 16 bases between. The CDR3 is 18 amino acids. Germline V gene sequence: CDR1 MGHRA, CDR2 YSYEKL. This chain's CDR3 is CASSQESSESANTGELFF. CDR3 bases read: TGCGCCAGCAGCCAAGAAAGTTCGGAAAGCGCTAACACCGGGGAG.

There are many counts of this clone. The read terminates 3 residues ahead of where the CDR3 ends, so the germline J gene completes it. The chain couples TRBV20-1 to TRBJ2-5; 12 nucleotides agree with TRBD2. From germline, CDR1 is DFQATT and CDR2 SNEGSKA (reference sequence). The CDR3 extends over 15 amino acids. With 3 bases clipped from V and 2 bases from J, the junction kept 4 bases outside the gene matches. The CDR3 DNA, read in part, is TGCAGTGCTAGGACTAGCGGGGGAGTTCAAGAGACC. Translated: CSARTSGGVQET. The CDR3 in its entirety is CSARTSGGVQETQYF.